Below are 7 T cell receptor beta chains sequenced from a single sample in a study of identical twins. TCRdb independently ran MiXCR on the 5' RACE reads; one entry per CDR3 protein. The table records about 260,000 distinct CDR3 sequences, approximately 7% of them present only once. These data also featured in a second study, about yellow fever vaccine responses in identical twins.

The sample was memory (CD45RO+) T cells sorted from blood. The source is a woman aged 18-29 years in good health.

This clonotype appeared many times. This chain joins TRBV7-2 and TRBJ1-4, with 7 bases fitting TRBD1. V gave up 4 bases and J gave up 8 bases; unmatched junction bases: 1. The CDR3 has 12 amino acids. CDR1 and CDR2 from the germline V gene are SGHTA and FQGNSA. This chain's CDR3 is CASSSDREKLFF. CDR3 coding DNA: TGTGCCAGCAGCTCGGACAGGGAAAAACTGTTTTTT. Full variable domain (outside the CDR3, taken from reference TRBV7-2 and TRBJ1-4): GAGVSQSPSNKVTEKGKDVELRCDPISGHTALYWYRQSLGQGLEFLIYFQGNSAPDKSGLPSDRFSAERTGGSVSTLTIQRTQQEDSAVYLCASSSDREKLFFGSGTQLSVL.

This clonotype was seen a handful of times. V gene TRBV29-1 combines with J gene TRBJ1-2, with 9 bases identical to TRBD1. Trimming cost V 6 bases and J 6 bases; bases outside gene matches: 5. This CDR3 contains 12 residues. Germline assignment: CDR1 SQVTM and CDR2 ANQGSEA. The CDR3 nucleotides read TGCAGCGTGGGGGACAGGGCGGATGGCTACACCTTC. Its translation: CSVGDRADGYTF.

This clonotype was counted at least ten times. The chain links TRBV20-1 to TRBJ2-3; the D gene could be TRBD1 or TRBD2 (6 bases each). Germline V CDR1 and CDR2: DFQATT, SNEGSKA (reference sequence). The CDR3 length is 14 residues. Trimming took 5 bases from V and 1 from J, leaving 13 bases between them. The CDR3 region has the DNA TGCAGTGCTGCAGGGGCGGGACGCACAGATACGCAGTATTTT. Its translation is CSAAGAGRTDTQYF.

This clonotype was picked up many times. V gene TRBV7-9 combines with J gene TRBJ1-1; 7 bases match TRBD1. In germline, CDR1 is SEHNR, CDR2 FQNEAQ (reference sequence). V shed 5 bases, J shed 0 bases, and the junction held 6 bases outside the gene matches. CDR3 length: 15 residues. The CDR3 DNA follows: TGTGCCAGCAGCCCAGGCGACAGGGTGAACACTGAAGCTTTCTTT. This codes for CASSPGDRVNTEAFF.

This clonotype has a count of ten or more. The rearrangement uses TRBV6-1 and TRBJ2-3; perhaps TRBD2 as D (7 bases). Germline values: CDR1 MNHNS, CDR2 SASEGT. The CDR3 has 16 residues. V shed 7 bases and J shed 1 base, with 18 bases lying between them. The CDR3 region is CASNLGGGPRTDTQYF. The CDR3 DNA follows: TGTGCCAGCAACCTAGGGGGGGGTCCGCGCACAGATACGCAGTATTTT.

This chain connects TRBV2 to TRBJ2-2; 10 bases match TRBD2. CDR3 length: 15 amino acids. Losses at the gene ends were 2 bases for V and 4 bases for J; bases not matched to a gene: 1. In germline, CDR1 is SNHLY, CDR2 FYNNEI. CDR3 in amino acids: CASSESGRGTGELFF. Here the CDR3 DNA reads TGTGCCAGCAGTGAAAGCGGGAGGGGCACCGGGGAGCTGTTTTTT.

The sample holds many counts of this clonotype. Here the CDR3 reads CASSLGVGGAYNEQFF. CDR3 nucleotides: TGTGCCAGCAGCTTGGGGGTTGGCGGGGCTTACAATGAGCAGTTCTTC. This chain connects TRBV11-2 to TRBJ2-1, with D maybe TRBD2 (6 bases). Trimming cost V 3 bases and J 4 bases, with 16 bases left between them. The CDR3 extends over 16 amino acids. Looked up from germline, CDR1 is SGHAT and CDR2 is FQNNGV.